These 5 T cell receptor beta chains were all obtained from the same sample, sequenced in a study of T cell repertoires in cytomegalovirus infection. TCRdb reprocessed the reads via MiXCR and lists one record per CDR3 protein. The repertoire holds some 170,000 distinct CDR3 sequences, with roughly a sixth as singletons. The source material was CD8+ T cells from PBMCs. Receptors were obtained from a human donor in good health (CMV status not recorded). Some clones in this sample may be carry-over from other donors' samples.

The chain carries TRBV2 and TRBJ1-3; possible D gene TRBD1, 5 bases. The CDR3 is 16 residues long. Per germline, CDR1 SNHLY and CDR2 FYNNEI. V was clipped by 4 bases and J by 0 bases, with 13 bases between them. In DNA, the CDR3 is TGTGCCAGCAGTGCGAGTCAGGGATACTCTGGAAACACCATATATTTT. This translates into CASSASQGYSGNTIYF.

The chain employs TRBV29-1 and TRBJ2-5; possible D gene TRBD1, 6 bases. Trimming cost V 3 bases and J 0 bases, with 11 bases left between them. The germline gives CDR1 SQVTM, CDR2 ANQGSEA. This CDR3 has 14 residues. For the CDR3, the DNA is TGCAGCGTTGACAGGACAGACTACCAAGAGACCCAGTACTTC. Protein: CSVDRTDYQETQYF.

The CDR3 DNA is TGTGCCAGCAGCTTAGGGTCTGGAAATCAGCCCCAGCATTTT. Its translation: CASSLGSGNQPQHF. V is TRBV7-9 and J is TRBJ1-5; no reliable D call. V lost 1 base and J lost 4, with 8 bases in between. Per germline, CDR1 SEHNR and CDR2 FQNEAQ (reference sequence). The CDR3 spans 14 residues.

This clonotype was seen only a few times. The V and J genes are TRBV12-3 or TRBV12-4 and TRBJ2-2; D uncertain. V gave up 2 bases and J gave up 7 bases, with 20 bases separating them. The CDR3 has 17 residues. DNA of the CDR3: TGTGCCAGCAGTTTAATCATCAGCCGCCACTTATACGGGGAGCTGTTTTTT. It yields the protein CASSLIISRHLYGELFF.

The V gene is TRBV2, the J gene TRBJ1-2, with unresolved D. Trimming removed 6 bases from V and 4 bases from J, with 12 bases in between. Looked up from germline, CDR1 is SNHLY and CDR2 is FYNNEI. The CDR3 covers 13 residues. Here the CDR3 DNA reads TGTGCCAGCAGCGGGCGGCGAATCTATGGCTACACCTTC. Encoded protein: CASSGRRIYGYTF.